The clone carrying this TCR beta chain showed up just once. Its antigen is undetermined. Both 60 Vbeta primers and 13 Jbeta primers went into the PCR. Assay used: immunoSEQ multiplex PCR; TCRdb lists only in-frame clones, some missing. The sample lists approximately 150,000 clones, 70% occurring once. CDR1 is MNHNS, CDR2 SASEGT, per germline. Trimming took off 6 bases at V and 3 bases at J, with 12 bases between the two ends. The CDR3 totals 14 residues. This entry belongs to a study of cytomegalovirus exposure and HLA in healthy donors. Study-wide results and caveats: Altogether, about 160 TCR beta chains were recorded as cytomegalovirus-associated. Later analysis showed most CMV-associated TCR beta chains appearing HLA-restricted.

These donors, healthy bone marrow donors, were studied. V is TRBV6-1 and J is TRBJ1-5; D ambiguous. Source material: PBMCs. The sequence came from a man aged 18 to 30 in good health and CMV-seropositive. This CDR3 is CASRRKGDNQPQHF. The CDR3, as DNA: TGTGCCAGCAGAAGGAAGGGAGACAATCAGCCCCAGCATTTT.